This T cell receptor (beta chain) was observed in a study of cytomegalovirus exposure and HLA in healthy donors. General study results and limits: In vitro assays verified that three CMV-associated chains recognized CMV antigens specifically. The listing of 150 to 200 TCR beta chains classed them as cytomegalovirus-associated.

Details on this clone: Its antigen remains unidentified.

The table came from immunoSEQ multiplex PCR; TCRdb's copy has only in-frame clones and leaves some out. The data contain about 69,000 clones, nearly 96% of them singletons. The sequence came from a woman aged 18-30 years in good health and CMV-seropositive. Material for sequencing was PBMCs.

The CDR3 DNA reads as TGTGCCAGCTCACTTTCTAGCACAGATACGCAGTATTTT. Its protein is CASSLSSTDTQYF. V usage is TRBV18 and J usage is TRBJ2-3; D unclear. V lost 4 bases and J lost 0, with 5 bases in between. Germline V gene sequence: CDR1 KGHSH, CDR2 LQKENI. The CDR3 contains 13 residues.